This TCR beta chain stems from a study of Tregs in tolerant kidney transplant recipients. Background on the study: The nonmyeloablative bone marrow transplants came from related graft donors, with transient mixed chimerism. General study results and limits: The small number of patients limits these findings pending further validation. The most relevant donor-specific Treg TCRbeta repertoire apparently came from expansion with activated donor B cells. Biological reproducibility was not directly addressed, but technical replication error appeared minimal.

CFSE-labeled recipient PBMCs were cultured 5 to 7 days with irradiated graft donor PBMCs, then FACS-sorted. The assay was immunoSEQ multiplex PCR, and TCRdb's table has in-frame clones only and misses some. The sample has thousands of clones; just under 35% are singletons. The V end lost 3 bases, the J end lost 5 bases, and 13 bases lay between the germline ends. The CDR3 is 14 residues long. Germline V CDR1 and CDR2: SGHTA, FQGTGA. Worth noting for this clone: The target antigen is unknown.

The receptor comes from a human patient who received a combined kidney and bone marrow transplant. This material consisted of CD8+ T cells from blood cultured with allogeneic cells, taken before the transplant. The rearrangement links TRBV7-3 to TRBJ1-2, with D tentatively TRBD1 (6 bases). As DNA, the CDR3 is TGTGCCAGCAGCTTTGGGGGCCCTGGATATGGCTACACCTTC. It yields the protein CASSFGGPGYGYTF.